The 26 T cell receptor beta chains given below trace back to one sample, sequenced in a study of blood T cell repertoires in COVID-19. TCRdb keeps only in-frame clones here, not all; method: immunoSEQ multiplex PCR. The sample records about 250,000 clones, over 75% being singletons. Sequencing input: peripheral blood. These receptors originate from a woman aged 40 to 50 who had recovered from COVID-19.

This sequence joins TRBV6-5 and TRBJ2-2; TRBD1 might be the D (5 bases). Trimming left V 7 bases short and J 4 bases short, with 16 bases between. The germline V gene has CDR1 MNHEY and CDR2 SVGAGI. The CDR3 runs to 15 residues. As DNA, the CDR3 is TGTGCCAGCACCCCAATAGGGGTTTCCACCGGGGAGCTGTTTTTT. Encoded protein: CASTPIGVSTGELFF.

The table lists this clone with a few counts. The gene calls are TRBV24-1 and TRBJ2-7; D possibly corresponds to TRBD1 (5 bases). The CDR3 has 15 residues. V lost 5 bases and J 0 bases, leaving 13 bases between the germline ends. Germline V lookup: CDR1 KGHDR, CDR2 SFDVKD. CDR3: CATSGGGHRSYEQYF. Here the CDR3 DNA reads TGTGCCACCAGTGGGGGCGGCCACCGCTCCTACGAGCAGTACTTC.

V usage is TRBV28 and J usage is TRBJ1-4; D remains unclear. Trimming removed 7 bases from V and 4 bases from J, with 7 bases in between. The germline V gene encodes CDR1 MDHEN and CDR2 SYDVKM. This CDR3 has 12 residues. The CDR3 region has the DNA TGTGCCAGCAAGGAGGTTAATGAAAAACTGTTTTTT. It encodes CASKEVNEKLFF.

This rearrangement joins TRBV15 to TRBJ1-2, with unresolved D. Between the trimmed V and J ends, which lost 2 bases and 5 bases, there was a span of 15 bases. CDR1 is LNHNV, CDR2 YYDKDF, per germline (reference sequence). The CDR3 runs to 15 residues. CDR3 sequence (DNA): TGTGCCACCAGCAGACGCTACGGGGTGGATTATGGCTACACCTTC. Translating it yields CATSRRYGVDYGYTF.

The chain recombines TRBV4-3 with TRBJ2-1, with 10 nucleotides matching TRBD2. Trimming cost V 4 bases and J 9 bases; bases outside gene matches: 12. The CDR3 extends over 16 amino acids. Looked up from germline, CDR1 is LGHNA and CDR2 is YSLEER. CDR3 amino acids: CASSPNELAGAGEQFF. CDR3 coding DNA: TGCGCCAGCAGCCCCAACGAGCTAGCGGGAGCGGGTGAGCAGTTCTTC.

This clone was counted once. The V and J genes are TRBV5-6 and TRBJ2-7; D is perhaps TRBD2 (5 bases). The CDR3 extends over 15 amino acids. Trimming left V 1 base short and J 6 bases short, with 17 bases between. Germline values: CDR1 SGHDT, CDR2 YYEEEE. The CDR3 region is CASSLRLKEAREQYF. DNA of the CDR3: TGTGCCAGCAGCTTGCGTCTGAAGGAGGCACGCGAGCAGTACTTC.

This clone was seen ten or more times. The J gene is TRBJ2-7, the V gene TRBV7-2; 8 bases align to TRBD1. The junction had 9 bases not matched to a gene; V was cut back by 1 base and J by 7 bases. The CDR3 runs to 15 residues. The germline gives CDR1 SGHTA, CDR2 FQGNSA. CDR3 bases: TGTGCCAGCAGCTTAGAGGGACAGGCCATATTGGAGCAGTACTTC. This sequence encodes CASSLEGQAILEQYF.

The V gene is TRBV6-5, the J gene TRBJ1-5; 7 nucleotides align to TRBD1. J was trimmed by 9 bases and V by 5 bases; bases with no gene match: 7. Germline-derived CDR1 and CDR2 are MNHEY and SVGAGI. CDR3 length: 13 residues. The CDR3 coding sequence is TGTGCCAGCAGTAGGGACAGCTTCCCGCCCCAGCATTTT. This encodes CASSRDSFPPQHF.

This chain uses TRBV7-3 with TRBJ2-1; TRBD2 aligns across 16 bases. The CDR3 extends over 20 amino acids. Germline CDR1 SGHTA, CDR2 FQGTGA. After removal of 4 bases from V and 6 bases from J, the junction contained 15 bases not matched to a gene. CDR3 nucleotides: TGTGCCAGCAGCTCCCGGACAGGCCCGGGACTAGCGGGAGGGACCAATGAGCAGTTCTTC. Protein sequence: CASSSRTGPGLAGGTNEQFF.

The chain carries TRBV25-1 and TRBJ2-1; D unresolved. CDR1 and CDR2 from the germline V gene are MGHDK and SYGVNS. Trimming cost V 2 bases and J 4 bases, with 3 bases left between them. This CDR3 is 12 amino acids long. The CDR3 protein is CASSEPYNEQFF. The CDR3, as DNA: TGTGCCAGCAGTGAACCATACAATGAGCAGTTCTTC.

The chain combines TRBV6-5 with TRBJ1-1, with D uncertain. The CDR3 contains 15 residues. The germline CDR1 and CDR2 sequences are MNHEY and SVGAGI. Between the trimmed V and J ends, which lost 6 bases and 0 bases, there was a span of 14 bases. For the CDR3, the DNA is TGTGCCAGCAGCCACGGACGGAGGATGAACACTGAAGCTTTCTTT. It translates to CASSHGRRMNTEAFF.

V usage is TRBV28 and J usage is TRBJ2-3; 7 positions agree with TRBD1. The CDR3 sequence is 16 residues long. J lost 1 base, V lost 2 bases, and 6 bases had no gene match. Germline lookup yields CDR1 MDHEN and CDR2 SYDVKM. The CDR3 protein is CASSLRPTGGTDTQYF. The DNA of the CDR3 is TGTGCCAGCAGTTTAAGACCCACAGGGGGCACAGATACGCAGTATTTT.

This chain joins TRBV7-2 and TRBJ2-5; D perhaps matches TRBD1 (5 bases). From germline, CDR1 is SGHTA and CDR2 FQGNSA. V lost 0 bases to trimming and J lost 5 bases, with 16 bases between them. This CDR3 comprises 16 residues. The CDR3 DNA reads as TGTGCCAGCAGCTTAGCGGGCCAGGGATTTTGGGAGACCCAGTACTTC. Its protein product is CASSLAGQGFWETQYF.

V and J are TRBV5-1 and TRBJ2-5; TRBD2 agrees at 8 bases. The ends lost 5 bases at V and 1 base at J; junction bases unmatched: 13. Germline CDR1 and CDR2: SGHRS and YFSETQ. The CDR3 has 17 amino acids. The CDR3 DNA reads TGCGCCAGCAGTCTCGGGGGGCTAGCGGGCTTCCAAGAGACCCAGTACTTC. This translates into CASSLGGLAGFQETQYF.

The chain links TRBV21-1 to TRBJ1-1; the D call of TRBD1 is as the table states it, not checked on the DNA. TRBV21-1 is shown as a pseudogene. The CDR3 is made up of 15 amino acids. CDR3 residues: CASSKGQGVGTEAFF. CDR3 nucleotide sequence: TGTGCCAGCAGCAAAGGGCAGGGGGTAGGAACTGAAGCTTTCTTT.

Regarding this clone: Other DNA sequences in this specimen translate into the identical CDR3. The chain combines TRBV5-1 with TRBJ2-3; D is undetermined. The V end was cut by 1 base, the J end by 3 bases, with 3 bases between. Per the germline V gene, CDR1 is SGHRS and CDR2 is YFSETQ. The CDR3 has 12 residues. DNA for the CDR3: TGCGCCAGCAGCTTGTCTACAGATACGCAGTATTTT. Amino acid sequence: CASSLSTDTQYF.

This sequence joins TRBV18 and TRBJ1-6; D is unresolved. This CDR3 has 16 amino acids. Trimming pared 2 bases from V and 10 bases from J, leaving 18 bases between. The germline V gene encodes CDR1 KGHSH and CDR2 LQKENI. The CDR3 region has the DNA TGTGCCAGCTCACCAGAGCCGGGTACCGTACGATCACCCCTCCACTTT. Residues: CASSPEPGTVRSPLHF.

Here the CDR3 reads CASSTRGAQGGGELFF. The CDR3 DNA sequence: TGTGCCAGCAGTACGAGAGGGGCGCAGGGAGGCGGGGAGCTGTTTTTT. This rearrangement joins TRBV6-6 to TRBJ2-2; D is perhaps TRBD2 (6 bases). Germline V gene sequence: CDR1 MNHNY, CDR2 SVGAGI (reference sequence). Trimming pared 5 bases from V and 7 bases from J, leaving 20 bases between. The CDR3 runs to 16 residues.

The chain combines TRBV19 with TRBJ1-2; no firm D call. This CDR3 region has 14 residues. V lost 0 bases to trimming and J lost 3 bases, with 8 bases between them. Per the germline V gene, CDR1 is LNHDA and CDR2 is SQIVND (reference sequence). CDR3 sequence: CASSIDEEDYGYTF. The CDR3 nucleotides read TGTGCCAGTAGTATAGACGAGGAGGACTATGGCTACACCTTC. Filled out from reference TRBV19 and TRBJ1-2, the complete variable domain reads DGGITQSPKYLFRKEGQNVTLSCEQNLNHDAMYWYRQDPGQGLRLIYYSQIVNDFQKGDIAEGYSVSREKKESFPLTVTSAQKNPTAFYLCASSIDEEDYGYTFGSGTRLTVV.

The rearrangement links TRBV2 to TRBJ1-2; a possible D gene is TRBD1 (6 bases). Trimming pared 1 base from V and 8 bases from J, leaving 8 bases between. This CDR3 comprises 12 residues. Germline V gene data show CDR1 as SNHLY and CDR2 as FYNNEI. The CDR3 loop reads CASSEGTGGYTF. The CDR3 nucleotides are TGTGCCAGCAGTGAAGGTACAGGGGGCTACACCTTC.

The chain carries TRBV10-3 and TRBJ1-2; 10 bases align to TRBD1. The CDR3 loop spans 15 amino acids. Germline lookup yields CDR1 ENHRY and CDR2 SYGVKD. V shed 1 base and J 3 bases; nucleotides not matched to a gene: 2. Written as DNA, the CDR3 is TGTGCCATCAGTGAGTGGACAGGGGGGCACTATGGCTACACCTTC. Encoded protein: CAISEWTGGHYGYTF.

The V gene is TRBV19, the J gene TRBJ2-7; 9 nucleotides agree with TRBD1. CDR3 length: 15 amino acids. J gave up 1 base and V 6 bases, and 7 bases lay outside the gene matches. Germline V gene data show CDR1 as LNHDA and CDR2 as SQIVND (reference sequence). The CDR3 coding sequence is TGTGCCAGTAGCCCCGGGACAGGGCGTTCCTACGAGCAGTACTTC. Translated, it gives CASSPGTGRSYEQYF.

This clone was observed a single time. J is TRBJ2-5 and V is TRBV3-1 (or the pseudogene TRBV3-2), with 13 bases that match TRBD2. This CDR3 has 17 residues. Germline CDR1 LGHDT, CDR2 YNNKEL (reference sequence). The junction had 9 bases not matched to a gene; V was cut back by 3 bases and J by 5 bases. CDR3 nucleotides: TGTGCCAGCAGCCAGGCTGGGACTAGCGGGATAGGGGAGACCCAGTACTTC. Amino acids: CASSQAGTSGIGETQYF.

Here the CDR3 DNA reads TGTGCCAGCAGCCCCGTCGGGGGGGCCCTGCAAGTAGATACGCAGTATTTT. Amino acids: CASSPVGGALQVDTQYF. The V gene is TRBV7-6, the J gene TRBJ2-3; 8 nucleotides line up with TRBD2. The CDR3 runs to 17 residues. CDR1 is SGHVS, CDR2 FNYEAQ, per germline. J lost 5 bases, V lost 5 bases, and 15 bases had no gene match.

The chain links TRBV4-3 to TRBJ2-3, with TRBD2 matching 8 bases. V shed 0 bases, J shed 1 base, and the junction held 3 bases outside the gene matches. CDR1 is LGHNA and CDR2 is YSLEER in the germline V gene. The CDR3 runs 16 residues. DNA of the CDR3: TGCGCCAGCAGCCAAGATAGAGCGGGAGGCACAGATACGCAGTATTTT. Protein sequence: CASSQDRAGGTDTQYF.

A word on this clone: Additional DNA sequences in this sample encode the identical CDR3. J is TRBJ2-5 and V is TRBV7-2; 14 nucleotides match TRBD2. The CDR3 runs 16 residues. Germline V gives CDR1 SGHTA, CDR2 FQGNSA. V dropped 5 bases and J dropped 4; count of bases not matched to a gene: 6. The CDR3 bases are TGTGCCAGCAGCACTGGACTAGCGGGAGGACGAGAGACCCAGTACTTC. Protein: CASSTGLAGGRETQYF.